This TCR beta chain was captured in a study of blood T cell repertoires in COVID-19. The V gene lost 5 bases and the J gene lost 5 bases, with 9 bases spanning the gap. Germline assignment: CDR1 SGHNT and CDR2 YENEEA. This CDR3 region has 12 residues. As originally analysed: How many nucleated cells were present was estimated from reference gene primer amplification. Clones were sequenced by immunoSEQ multiplex PCR, and TCRdb holds only the in-frame ones, with some missing. V and J calls and clone size come straight from that table; D and trimming were deduced from the DNA. Here the sample spans 200,000 to 250,000 clones, 82% being singletons. Participants, about 18 to 90 years old, spanned around 25 US areas. Participant-reported clinical history was the basis for cohort assignment.

The chain joins TRBV11-3 to TRBJ2-5; maybe TRBD2 (5 bases). This receptor was identified in a woman in her fifties or sixties who had recovered from COVID-19. The source material was PBMCs or T cells enriched from blood (not recorded which). CDR3 protein: CASSNPGETQYF. The CDR3 DNA reads as TGTGCCAGCAGCAACCCGGGGGAGACCCAGTACTTC.